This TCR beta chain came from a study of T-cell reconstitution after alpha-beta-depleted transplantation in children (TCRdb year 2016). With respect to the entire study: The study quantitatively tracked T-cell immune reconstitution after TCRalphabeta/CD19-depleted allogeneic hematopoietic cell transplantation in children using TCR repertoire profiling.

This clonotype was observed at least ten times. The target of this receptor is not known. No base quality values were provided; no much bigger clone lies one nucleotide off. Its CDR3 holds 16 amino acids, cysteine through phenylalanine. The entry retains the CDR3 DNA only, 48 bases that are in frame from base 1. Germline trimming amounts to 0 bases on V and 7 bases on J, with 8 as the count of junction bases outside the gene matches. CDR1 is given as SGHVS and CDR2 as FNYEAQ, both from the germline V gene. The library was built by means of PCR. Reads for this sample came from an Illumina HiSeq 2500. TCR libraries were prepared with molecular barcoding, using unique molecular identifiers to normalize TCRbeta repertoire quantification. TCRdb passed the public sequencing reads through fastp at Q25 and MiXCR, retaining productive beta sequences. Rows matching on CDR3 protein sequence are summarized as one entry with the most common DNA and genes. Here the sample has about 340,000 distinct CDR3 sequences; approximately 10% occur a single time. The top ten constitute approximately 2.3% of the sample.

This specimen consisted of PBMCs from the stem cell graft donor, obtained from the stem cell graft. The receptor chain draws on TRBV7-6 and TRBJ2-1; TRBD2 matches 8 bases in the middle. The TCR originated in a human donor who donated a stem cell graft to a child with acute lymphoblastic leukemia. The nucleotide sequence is TGTGCCAGCAGCTTAGCGAGGAGCGGGAGCGAGAATGAGCAGTTCTTC. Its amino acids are CASSLARSGSENEQFF.